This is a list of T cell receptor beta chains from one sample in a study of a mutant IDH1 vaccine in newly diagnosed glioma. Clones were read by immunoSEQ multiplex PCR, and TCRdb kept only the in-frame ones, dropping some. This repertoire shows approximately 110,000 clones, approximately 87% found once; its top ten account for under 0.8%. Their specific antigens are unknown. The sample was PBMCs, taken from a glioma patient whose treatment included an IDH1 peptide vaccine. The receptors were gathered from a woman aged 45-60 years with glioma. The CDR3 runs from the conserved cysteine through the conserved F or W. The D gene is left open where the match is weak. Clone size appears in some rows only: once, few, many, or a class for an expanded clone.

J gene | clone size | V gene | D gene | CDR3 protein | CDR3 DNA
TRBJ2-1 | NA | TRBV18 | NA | CASSPRGTGERNEQFF | TGTGCCAGCTCACCCCGGGGAACGGGAGAGAGGAATGAGCAGTTCTTC
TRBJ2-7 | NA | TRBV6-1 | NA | CASRDGRNSYEQYF | TGTGCCAGCAGGGACGGAAGGAACTCCTACGAGCAGTACTTC
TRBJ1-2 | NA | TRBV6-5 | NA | CASSWAPGGGGYTF | TGTGCCAGCAGTTGGGCCCCCGGGGGTGGGGGCTACACCTTC
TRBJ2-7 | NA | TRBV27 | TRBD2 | CASSLSRLAGVPYEQYF | TGTGCCAGCAGTTTATCGCGCCTAGCGGGAGTCCCTTACGAGCAGTACTTC
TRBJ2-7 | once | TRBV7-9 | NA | CASSFTQGDEQYF | TGTGCCAGCAGCTTCACCCAGGGAGACGAGCAGTACTTC
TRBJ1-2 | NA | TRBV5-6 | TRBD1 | CASSPGQGHYGYTF | TGTGCCAGCAGCCCGGGACAGGGTCACTATGGCTACACCTTC
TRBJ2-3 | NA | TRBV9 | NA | CASSPDRQGIADTQYF | TGTGCCAGCAGTCCCGATAGGCAGGGGATCGCAGATACGCAGTATTTT
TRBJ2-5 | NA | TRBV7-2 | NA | CASSLYETQYF | TGTGCCAGCAGCTTATATGAGACCCAGTACTTC
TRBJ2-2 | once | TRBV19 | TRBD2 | CASRASGSAGELFF | TGTGCCAGTAGAGCTAGCGGGAGTGCCGGGGAGCTGTTTTTT
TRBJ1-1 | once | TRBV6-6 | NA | CASSFTRQTHTEAFF | TGTGCCAGCAGTTTCACCCGACAGACCCACACTGAAGCTTTCTTT
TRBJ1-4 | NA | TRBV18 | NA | CASSPEGFATNEKLFF | TGTGCCAGCTCACCGGAGGGATTTGCAACTAATGAAAAACTGTTTTTT
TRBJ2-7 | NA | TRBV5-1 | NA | CASSWTTQGGYEQYF | TGCGCCAGCAGCTGGACCACCCAGGGAGGCTACGAGCAGTACTTC
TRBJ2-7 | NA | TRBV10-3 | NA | CAISESGALGEQYF | TGTGCCATCAGTGAATCAGGGGCGCTTGGCGAGCAGTACTTC
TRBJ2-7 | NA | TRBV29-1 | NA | CSVAKGWGMSHEQYF | TGCAGCGTTGCGAAAGGATGGGGGATGTCCCACGAGCAGTACTTC
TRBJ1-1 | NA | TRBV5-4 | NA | CASGTGAKGGREAFF | TGTGCCAGCGGCACCGGGGCCAAGGGAGGGAGGGAAGCTTTCTTT
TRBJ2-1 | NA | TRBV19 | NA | CASTQRFSYNEQFF | TGTGCCAGTACCCAGCGATTTTCCTACAATGAGCAGTTCTTC
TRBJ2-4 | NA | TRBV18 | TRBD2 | CASSPPAGGVGENIQYF | TGTGCCAGCTCACCACCTGCGGGAGGGGTCGGCGAAAACATTCAGTACTTC
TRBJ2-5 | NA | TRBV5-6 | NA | CASSLMTGETQYF | TGTGCCAGCAGCTTAATGACGGGGGAGACCCAGTACTTC
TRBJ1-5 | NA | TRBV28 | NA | CASSSASGGSYQPQHF | TGTGCCAGCAGTTCCGCTTCTGGGGGAAGCTATCAGCCCCAGCATTTT
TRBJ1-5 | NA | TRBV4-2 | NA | CASSQDRARGNQPQHF | TGTGCCAGCAGCCAAGATAGGGCGCGGGGCAATCAGCCCCAGCATTTT
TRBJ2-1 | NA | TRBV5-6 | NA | CASSLVAVGVEQFF | TGTGCCAGCAGCTTGGTCGCGGTTGGCGTTGAGCAGTTCTTC
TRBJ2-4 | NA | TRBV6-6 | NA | CASSNLAKNIQYF | TGTGCCAGCAGTAACTTAGCCAAAAACATTCAGTACTTC